A selection of T cell receptor beta chains follows, all from one sample in a study of shared clonotypes between healthy human individuals. The assay was immunoSEQ multiplex PCR, and TCRdb's table has in-frame clones only and misses some. The sample holds 1,100,000 or so clones, 70% to 80% seen once. The material sequenced was memory CD4+ T cells from PBMCs. Receptors originate from a man between 18 and 29 years old in good health. Some clones in this sample may be carry-over from other donors' samples. CDR3s include the opening cysteine and the closing phenylalanine or tryptophan. The order of the fields is D gene, J gene, clone size, V gene, CDR3 DNA, CDR3 protein. A D gene is named only where the DNA matches it firmly. Clone size is not always given. Where it is, it says once, few, many or a class for expanded clones.

TRBD1	TRBJ1-3	-	TRBV10-3	TGTGCCATCAGGGATGGGACAGTCTCTGGAAACACCATATATTTT	CAIRDGTVSGNTIYF
-	TRBJ1-5	-	TRBV6-6	TGTGCCAGCGGGCCTCGGGGGATCGGCCTGAGGCAGCCCCAGCATTTT	CASGPRGIGLRQPQHF
TRBD2	TRBJ2-1	-	TRBV7-3	TGTGCCAGCAGCTCGCTCAGCGGGAGAGGTCCCACCTACAATGAGCAGTTCTTC	CASSSLSGRGPTYNEQFF
-	TRBJ2-1	-	TRBV9	TGTGCCAGCAGCGTAGAAGCGTTCATGGCCAATGAGCAGTTCTTC	CASSVEAFMANEQFF
-	TRBJ1-2	few	TRBV18	TGTGCCAGCTCACCAAATGCAGGGACGAATGGCTACACCTTC	CASSPNAGTNGYTF
-	TRBJ1-5	-	TRBV19	TGTGCCAGTTCTAAACAGTATGGCGGCAATCAGCCCCAGCATTTT	CASSKQYGGNQPQHF
-	TRBJ2-7	-	TRBV6-1	TGTGCCAGCACTACGACAGTCTACGAGCAGTACTTC	CASTTTVYEQYF
TRBD2	TRBJ2-3	-	TRBV5-4	TGTGCCAGCAGCTTGGTAGCGGGAGGACCAGATACGCAGTATTTT	CASSLVAGGPDTQYF
-	TRBJ2-7	-	TRBV12-2	TGTGCAAGTCGCTTAGTAGGGACCTACGAGCAGTACTTC	CASRLVGTYEQYF
TRBD1	TRBJ1-2	-	TRBV7-2	TGTGCCAGCAGAGAGGGACAGGGTAGAAGCTACACCTTC	CASREGQGRSYTF
TRBD1	TRBJ1-1	-	TRBV27	TGTGCCAGCAGTCTTTCCTCCGGGACAGGGGGCGAGGACACTGAAGCTTTCTTT	CASSLSSGTGGEDTEAFF
-	TRBJ2-7	once	TRBV7-6	TGTGCCAGCAGCCCCTTATCGGGGGCTTCCTACGAGCAGTACTTC	CASSPLSGASYEQYF
-	TRBJ1-1	-	TRBV2	TGTGCCAGCAGTGTAGCCCGGGCGGTAACTGAAGCTTTCTTT	CASSVARAVTEAFF
-	TRBJ2-5	-	TRBV5-1	TGCGCCAGCAGCCGGGACGGAGGGGACCGAGAGACCCAGTACTTC	CASSRDGGDRETQYF
-	TRBJ1-5	-	TRBV9	TGTGCCAGCAGCGTAGGCGGGGAAAATCAGCCCCAGCATTTT	CASSVGGENQPQHF
-	TRBJ2-1	-	TRBV7-3	TGTGCCAGCAGCTCGTACGGCACTACGATCAATGAGCAGTTCTTC	CASSSYGTTINEQFF
-	TRBJ2-2	-	TRBV9	TGTGCCAGCAGCGCACAGTCAGGCACCGGGGAGCTGTTTTTT	CASSAQSGTGELFF
TRBD1	TRBJ2-7	once	TRBV5-1	TGCGCCAGCAGCAGGGACAGGGATCTGTACTTC	CASSRDRDLYF
-	TRBJ2-1	-	TRBV6-6	TGTGCCAGCAGACGCGACAATGAGCAGTTCTTC	CASRRDNEQFF
-	TRBJ2-5	-	TRBV6-1	TGTGCCAGCAGGGACCTACAGGGCCCCGGGGAGACCCAGTACTTC	CASRDLQGPGETQYF
-	TRBJ1-6	-	TRBV5-1	TGCGCCAGCAGCTCCCCCCCCCACTTT	CASSSPPHF
-	TRBJ2-2	-	TRBV4-2	TGTGCCAGCAGCCAAGTTGGTGACGCATCATACACCGGGGAGCTGTTTTTT	CASSQVGDASYTGELFF
-	TRBJ2-2	-	TRBV18	TGTGCCAGCTCACCGGTACAGAGCACCGGGGAGCTGTTTTTT	CASSPVQSTGELFF
TRBD1	TRBJ1-5	few	TRBV19	TGTGCCAGTAGTACCCCGACAGGGATGGGCAATCAGCCCCAGCATTTT	CASSTPTGMGNQPQHF
-	TRBJ1-2	-	TRBV6-5	TGTGCCAGCAGTTACTCGGTGGGACATAACTATGGCTACACCTTC	CASSYSVGHNYGYTF
TRBD1	TRBJ2-1	-	TRBV7-7	TGTGCCAGCAGCTTAGCGTGGGGACAGGGCAATGAGCAGTTCTTC	CASSLAWGQGNEQFF
-	TRBJ2-2	once	TRBV5-1	TGCGCCAGCAGCGTCAGGGGCGCCTCGGGTACCGGGGAGCTGTTTTTT	CASSVRGASGTGELFF
TRBD1	TRBJ2-1	-	TRBV27	TGTGCCAGCAGTTTCAGGGGGAGTACCTACAATGAGCAGTTCTTC	CASSFRGSTYNEQFF
-	TRBJ2-7	once	TRBV5-4	TGTGCCAGCAGCTTGGCTACAGGCTACTCCTACGAGCAGTACTTC	CASSLATGYSYEQYF
-	TRBJ1-3	-	TRBV7-2	TGTGCCAGCAGCTTAGACCACGGAAACACCATATATTTT	CASSLDHGNTIYF
-	TRBJ2-5	-	TRBV11-3	TGTGCCAGCAGCTACCAGCCAGGGACTGGGGAGACCCAGTACTTC	CASSYQPGTGETQYF
TRBD1	TRBJ2-4	-	TRBV25-1	TGTGCCAGCAGTGGTACAGGGGAGACCACGGGCATTCAGTACTTC	CASSGTGETTGIQYF
-	TRBJ2-5	-	TRBV5-4	TGTGCCAGCAGCTTGGTACTTCGGGGCCAAGAGACCCAGTACTTC	CASSLVLRGQETQYF
-	TRBJ2-5	-	TRBV11-2	TGTGCCAGCAGCCGTTTGGGCACTCTGGAGACCCAGTACTTC	CASSRLGTLETQYF
-	TRBJ1-5	few	TRBV29-1	TGCAGCGTTACCGCAGGGTCCAATCAGCCCCAGCATTTT	CSVTAGSNQPQHF
-	TRBJ1-3	-	TRBV7-9	TGTGCCAGCAGCTCATTCCGGGTCTCTGGAAACACCATATATTTT	CASSSFRVSGNTIYF
TRBD2	TRBJ2-3	-	TRBV9	TGTGCCAGCAGCGATGTAACTAGCGGGACCACAGATACGCAGTATTTT	CASSDVTSGTTDTQYF
TRBD2	TRBJ2-3	-	TRBV25-1	TGTGCCACCCACATCCGACTAGCGGGGGACAGCACAGATACGCAGTATTTT	CATHIRLAGDSTDTQYF
-	TRBJ2-1	few	TRBV2	TGTGCCAGCAGCCTCTTGGGGAGGAACACTGAGCAGTTCTTC	CASSLLGRNTEQFF
-	TRBJ1-1	once	TRBV6-6	TGTGCCAGCAAAGGGGGACAAACGCGGGGTACTGAAGCTTTCTTT	CASKGGQTRGTEAFF
-	TRBJ1-5	-	TRBV5-5	TGTGCCAGCAGCTTCCGGGGTTTCGTTCAGCCCCAGCATTTT	CASSFRGFVQPQHF
TRBD2	TRBJ2-1	-	TRBV19	TGTGCCAGTAGTACCAGGACTAGCGGGAGGAGTGAGCAGTTCTTC	CASSTRTSGRSEQFF
-	TRBJ2-7	-	TRBV6-1	TGTGCCAGCAGTGGACGCTGGGGCGAGGGCTACGAGCAGTACTTC	CASSGRWGEGYEQYF
-	TRBJ2-7	-	TRBV19	TGTGCCAGTAGTATTAGAGGGTATCCCTACGAGCAGTACTTC	CASSIRGYPYEQYF
-	TRBJ1-2	-	TRBV30	TGTGCCTGGAGTGAGGCCGGTGGCTACACCTTC	CAWSEAGGYTF
-	TRBJ2-4	-	TRBV19	TGTGCCAGTAGCTACCCGGGACTTCAGTACTTC	CASSYPGLQYF
TRBD2	TRBJ2-1	-	TRBV5-1	TGCGCCAGCAGCCCCGTCGTAGCGGGACCTGGAAATGAGCAGTTCTTC	CASSPVVAGPGNEQFF
-	TRBJ2-7	-	TRBV29-1	TGCAGCGTGAATTCAAACTCCTACGAGCAGTACTTC	CSVNSNSYEQYF
TRBD2	TRBJ2-7	-	TRBV7-9	TGTGCCAGCAGCGATTACGGGGGGGACTACGAGCAGTACTTC	CASSDYGGDYEQYF
TRBD1	TRBJ2-1	-	TRBV2	TGTGCCAGCAGTGCAGGACAGGGTGGATACAATGAGCAGTTCTTC	CASSAGQGGYNEQFF
TRBD1	TRBJ1-3	many	TRBV7-2	TGTGCCAGCAGCCCCGGACAGGGGGTGGCTGGAAACACCATATATTTT	CASSPGQGVAGNTIYF
TRBD2	TRBJ2-3	-	TRBV30	TGTGCCTGGAATAAAAAAAGGACTAGCGGGACGTCAGATACGCAGTATTTT	CAWNKKRTSGTSDTQYF
-	TRBJ2-1	once	TRBV4-1	TGCGCCAGCAGCCAAAGGGGAACCGCGGCAGGGAGTGAGCAGTTCTTC	CASSQRGTAAGSEQFF
-	TRBJ2-7	once	TRBV7-3	TGTGCCAGCAGCGGTCCGTTGGGTCCCAACGAGCAGTACTTC	CASSGPLGPNEQYF
TRBD2	TRBJ2-7	-	TRBV2	TGTGCCAGCATTCTCGGGACTACCCCCTACGAGCAGTACTTC	CASILGTTPYEQYF
-	TRBJ2-3	-	TRBV11-2	TGTGCCAGCAGCTTAGATGGAAGGGCTTACACAGATACGCAGTATTTT	CASSLDGRAYTDTQYF